The 15 T cell receptor beta chains reported below all come from one sample, sequenced in a study of control samples from healthy donors and cancer patients. Libraries were prepared by immunoSEQ multiplex PCR; TCRdb keeps only in-frame clonotypes and omits some of them. The repertoire holds 150,000 or so clones, with about 93% as singletons. Sequences were obtained from blood. The receptors were sampled from a man aged 50 to 60 in good health.

This rearrangement joins TRBV6-1 to TRBJ2-2, with D perhaps matching TRBD1 (6 bases). The CDR3 sequence is 14 residues long. Germline CDR1 reads MNHNS; CDR2 reads SASEGT. Trimming shortened V by 2 bases and J by 6 bases, and 10 bases separated the two germline ends. This chain's CDR3 is CASSEPGGSGELFF. CDR3 in DNA: TGTGCCAGCAGTGAACCTGGGGGCTCCGGGGAGCTGTTTTTT.

Details on this clone: A junction boundary mismatches the germline segment, possibly from a read error. This chain uses TRBV10-3 with TRBJ1-2, with D unresolved. The CDR3 sequence is 14 residues long. The germline V gene encodes CDR1 ENHRY and CDR2 SYGVKD. The DNA for the CDR3 is TGTGCCATCAGTGCCAACCCTAAGGCTAATGGGTACACCTTC. This sequence encodes CAISANPKANGYTF.

The V call is TRBV6-2 or TRBV6-3, the J call TRBJ1-5; TRBD1 matches 7 bases. With 4 bases clipped from V and 6 bases from J, the junction kept 12 bases outside the gene matches. Looked up from germline, CDR1 is MNHEY and CDR2 is SVGEGT. CDR3 size: 16 residues. This CDR3 is CASSWVGGGFGQPQHF. CDR3 nucleotides: TGTGCCAGCAGTTGGGTTGGAGGGGGCTTTGGTCAGCCCCAGCATTTT.

The chain combines TRBV21-1 with TRBJ2-7; the tabulated D call, TRBD1, remains unverified against the DNA. TRBV21-1 is a known pseudogene. CDR3 length equals 14 residues. CDR3 region: CASSSNRISYEQYF. For the CDR3, the DNA is TGTGCCAGCAGCAGTAACAGGATCTCCTACGAGCAGTACTTC.

This clone appeared once. This chain connects TRBV11-2 to TRBJ2-1, with 7 bases matching TRBD2. J gave up 8 bases and V 1 base, and 5 bases lay outside the gene matches. The CDR3 is 14 residues long. CDR1 and CDR2 (germline): SGHAT, FQNNGV. The CDR3 DNA follows: TGTGCCAGCAGCTTAGCGGGAGGAGAAGATGAGCAGTTCTTC. It yields the protein CASSLAGGEDEQFF.

The chain is built from TRBV18 and TRBJ2-6; D unclear. From germline, CDR1 is KGHSH and CDR2 LQKENI. CDR3 size: 15 residues. Between the trimmed V and J ends, which lost 6 bases and 0 bases, there was a span of 9 bases. CDR3 DNA sequence: TGTGCCAGCTCGCAAAGTGGCTCTGGGGCCAACGTCCTGACTTTC. This codes for CASSQSGSGANVLTF.

This CDR3 is CSVTRDRVYEQYF. Written as DNA, the CDR3 is TGCAGCGTTACTAGGGACAGGGTCTACGAGCAGTACTTC. This sequence joins TRBV29-1 and TRBJ2-7, with 9 bases matching TRBD1. The CDR3 consists of 13 residues. The ends lost 5 bases at V and 3 bases at J; junction bases unmatched: 5. Germline CDR1 reads SQVTM; CDR2 reads ANQGSEA.

The chain joins TRBV27 to TRBJ2-7; TRBD1 matches 8 bases. This CDR3 comprises 16 residues. Germline V gene data show CDR1 as MNHEY and CDR2 as SMNVEV (reference sequence). Losses at the gene ends were 4 bases for V and 4 bases for J; bases not matched to a gene: 12. The CDR3 DNA reads as TGTGCCAGCAGTTCCGTGACAGGGGAGATAAGTTACGAGCAGTACTTC. Protein sequence: CASSSVTGEISYEQYF.

This clone was detected a few times. Different DNA sequences within this sample yield the same CDR3. The chain is built from TRBV7-9 and TRBJ1-5; no clear D gene. This CDR3 is 13 amino acids long. Germline V gene sequence: CDR1 SEHNR, CDR2 FQNEAQ (reference sequence). The V and J ends lost 5 bases and 3 bases respectively, with 8 bases between them. This CDR3 reads CASSQDSNQPQHF. CDR3 nucleotide sequence: TGTGCCAGCAGCCAAGACTCCAATCAGCCCCAGCATTTT.

This clone showed up just once. V is TRBV14 and J is TRBJ1-1; D unclear. V lost 4 bases and J lost 3, with 15 bases in between. The germline V gene encodes CDR1 SGHDN and CDR2 FVKESK. CDR3 length: 15 residues. CDR3 residues: CASSPEYSRDTEAFF. In DNA form, the CDR3 reads TGTGCCAGCAGCCCAGAATACAGTAGGGACACTGAAGCTTTCTTT.

The chain uses TRBV10-2 and TRBJ2-5, with no clear D. The ends were cut back, 2 bases at V and 0 bases at J, with 7 bases in the middle. The CDR3 has 14 amino acids. Germline-derived CDR1 and CDR2 are WSHSY and SAAADI. This chain's CDR3 is CASSEGRHQETQYF. CDR3 sequence (DNA): TGCGCCAGCAGTGAGGGTAGGCACCAAGAGACCCAGTACTTC.

V and J are TRBV6-6 and TRBJ2-5; 9 bases line up with TRBD1. Germline CDR1 reads MNHNY; CDR2 reads SVGAGI (reference sequence). CDR3 length equals 14 residues. With 6 bases clipped from V and 5 bases from J, the junction kept 7 bases outside the gene matches. The chain's CDR3 is CASSPGTGRETQYF. The CDR3 DNA follows: TGTGCCAGCAGCCCCGGGACAGGGAGGGAGACCCAGTACTTC.

A single count supports this clone. The V gene is TRBV25-1, the J gene TRBJ2-3; D possibly corresponds to TRBD2 (7 bases). V was cut by 8 bases and J by 0 bases, with 21 bases left in between. Germline V CDR1 and CDR2: MGHDK, SYGVNS. The CDR3 totals 17 residues. In DNA form, the CDR3 reads TGTGCCAGCGGGGGCGGGAGCCCAAGTCCTAGCACAGATACGCAGTATTTT. Its translation is CASGGGSPSPSTDTQYF.

DNA of the CDR3: TGTGCCAGCGCCACAAGACAGGTTAGGGAAAAACTGTTTTTT. The encoded protein is CASATRQVREKLFF. J is TRBJ1-4 and V is TRBV27, with a possible D match to TRBD1 (6 bases). Trimming took 8 bases from V and 8 from J, leaving 18 bases between them. The CDR3 is 14 amino acids. Germline assignment: CDR1 MNHEY and CDR2 SMNVEV (reference sequence).

This clone was seen a single time. The CDR3 spells CASSVAVVSEQYF. The CDR3 nucleotides read TGTGCCAGCAGCGTAGCTGTTGTAAGCGAGCAGTACTTC. V is TRBV9 and J is TRBJ2-7; D unclear. Trimming took off 0 bases at V and 6 bases at J, with 10 bases between the two ends. This CDR3 contains 13 residues. Germline V gives CDR1 SGDLS, CDR2 YYNGEE.